The clone carrying this TCR beta chain appeared a few times. The antigen remains unidentified. The V and J ends lost 0 bases and 3 bases respectively, with 9 bases between them. From germline, CDR1 is SGHRS and CDR2 YFSETQ. CDR3 length equals 14 residues. The data stem from a study of neurological immune-mediated disorders. General observations from the study: Expanded clones shared no CDR3 amino acid sequences across subjects, suggesting private repertoires in all groups. While HTLV-1-associated myelopathy showed the greatest TCR clonal expansion, multiple sclerosis showed the least, falling below healthy controls.

Synthesis of cDNA was accomplished via 5'RACE employing 10-nucleotide random UMIs. TCRdb reanalysed the 5' RACE reads using MiXCR and keeps one entry per CDR3 protein. This table has about 78,000 distinct CDR3 sequences, 4.5% to 6.5% appearing once. Unsorted libraries were derived from 2 million PBMCs stored at -80 C. This TCR was recovered from a woman in her 30s with multiple sclerosis. What was sequenced was PBMCs. The rearrangement joins TRBV5-1 to TRBJ1-2; D perhaps matches TRBD1 (6 bases). DNA for the CDR3: TGCGCCAGCAGCTTGGACAGGGTGGACTATGGCTACACCTTC. The encoded protein is CASSLDRVDYGYTF.